These T cell receptor beta chains were read from a single sample in a study of a mutant IDH1 vaccine in newly diagnosed glioma. Sequencing used immunoSEQ multiplex PCR; TCRdb keeps in-frame clones, though not all of them. The repertoire holds fewer than 35,000 clones, more than 65% seen once, with over 15% in the top ten. These receptors' targets are unknown. The specimen comprised PBMCs, sampled from a glioma patient whose treatment included an IDH1 peptide vaccine. The receptor source for this set is a man aged 25 to 40 with glioma. Both conserved end residues are part of each CDR3. The D gene is left open where the match is weak. Size is omitted from some rows. Given values are once, few, many or a class for expanded clones.

d_gene,v_gene,j_gene,abundance,len,CDR3nt,CDR3aa
-,TRBV5-1,TRBJ2-1,-,14,TGCGCCAGCAGCTCCGGGGGCAGGGACAATGAGCAGTTCTTC,CASSSGGRDNEQFF
TRBD1,TRBV29-1,TRBJ1-4,-,13,TGCAGCGTTCGGGGACAGGAAAGAGAAAAACTGTTTTTT,CSVRGQEREKLFF
-,TRBV7-9,TRBJ2-5,-,13,TGTGCCAGCAGCTCGAGGGGCCCGGAGACCCAGTACTTC,CASSSRGPETQYF
-,TRBV9,TRBJ1-1,-,15,TGTGCCAGCAGCGCCCAGGGGCTAATGAACACTGAAGCTTTCTTT,CASSAQGLMNTEAFF
TRBD2,TRBV19,TRBJ2-3,-,15,TGTGCCAGTAGTGCCCTAGGGGAGGGCCGGGATACGCAGTATTTT,CASSALGEGRDTQYF
TRBD2,TRBV9,TRBJ2-7,once,15,TGTGCCAGCAGCGTGGCCAGCGGGAGTATCTACGAGCAGTACTTC,CASSVASGSIYEQYF
-,TRBV5-4,TRBJ2-7,-,11,TGTGCCAGCAGGGCCGGCGGGGAGCAGTACTTC,CASRAGGEQYF
TRBD2,TRBV5-1,TRBJ2-7,-,18,TGCGCCAGCCACCATCAACCCCTGGAAGCGGGAGGGCCCTACGAGCAGTACTTC,CASHHQPLEAGGPYEQYF
TRBD1,TRBV7-8,TRBJ2-5,-,17,TGTGCCAGCAGCACCCCTCGGACAGGGGGTTACCAAGAGACCCAGTACTTC,CASSTPRTGGYQETQYF
-,TRBV6-4,TRBJ2-5,-,13,TGTGCCAGCAGCTTTATCTACCAAGAGACCCAGTACTTC,CASSFIYQETQYF
TRBD1,TRBV18,TRBJ2-7,-,17,TGTGCCAGCTCTCGCAACACAGGGGGCGCAGCCCTCTACGAGCAGTACTTC,CASSRNTGGAALYEQYF
-,TRBV6-5,TRBJ1-2,-,11,TGTGCCAGCAGTACAGGGATCGGCTACACCTTC,CASSTGIGYTF
-,TRBV6-4,TRBJ1-1,-,13,TGTGCCAGCAGCGCATTTGGACAGTATGAAGCTTTCTTT,CASSAFGQYEAFF
-,TRBV28,TRBJ1-5,-,14,TGTGCCAGCCTACTGGGGGGTAGCAATCAGCCCCAGCATTTT,CASLLGGSNQPQHF
-,TRBV11-2,TRBJ1-4,-,14,TGTGCCAGCAGCCCCCGGGTCCCAAGGAGGGAACTGTTTTTT,CASSPRVPRRELFF
-,TRBV14,TRBJ2-2,-,13,TGTGCCAGCAGCCGACAAGACACCGGGGAGCTGTTTTTT,CASSRQDTGELFF
-,TRBV7-8,TRBJ2-7,-,12,TGTGCCAGCAGCTTAAGGATCTACGAGCAGTACTTC,CASSLRIYEQYF
-,TRBV11-2,TRBJ2-7,-,13,TGTGCCAGCAGCTTTTTCAGGGCTCGGGAGCAGTACTTC,CASSFFRAREQYF